This T cell receptor beta chain appears in the sequencing data of a study of T cells during gluten challenge in celiac disease (dated by TCRdb to about 2017). For context, the study as a whole: Blood was collected at baseline, day 6 and day 14 of the challenge, and duodenal biopsies at baseline and day 14. On the Illumina MiSeq, single-cell libraries were sequenced paired-end 250 bp and bulk libraries were sequenced paired-end 300 bp. Study-wide findings and limitations: Only 2 patients with many gluten-specific T cells had their challenge samples analyzed by bulk sequencing. Across 7 patients, roughly 12-45% of single-cell TCR-alpha/beta clonotypes at the latest time point were also found at baseline, with roughly 51-56% being obtained from bulk data. Increased clonal expansion on day 6 was shown by a lower sample-corrected Shannon diversity of circulating gluten-specific T cells. Circulating gluten-specific T cells peaked on day 6, and the day-6 repertoire appeared to consist largely of expanded preexisting memory clonotypes.

As for this clonotype: The record has no base qualities; no much larger clone is one base away.

The receptor library was made with 5' RACE. Sequencing instrument: Illumina MiSeq. A modified SMART protocol was used to prepare bulk TCR libraries. Processing in the source paper ran as follows. Selected pRESTO steps were used to preprocess the reads, and IMGT/HighV-QUEST was used to assign V, D, J genes and CDR3 junctions. Only bulk sequences found in at least two replicates with 10 or more cumulative reads were retained. In samples with more than 20 cells, repertoire diversity was estimated using an undersampling-corrected Shannon index. Starting from the raw public reads, TCRdb applied fastp trimming at Q25, assembled clones with MiXCR and retained in-frame beta chains. A single entry per CDR3 protein holds the most common genes and DNA from its merged rows. The V and J calls, along with clone size, are taken from TCRdb and not from the paper's own processing. The table for this sample lists approximately 130 distinct CDR3 sequences; 20% to 25% of them were counted only once. Less than 75% of the sample belongs to the ten largest clones.

V sheds 10 bases and J sheds 6 bases, leaving 19 bases between their ends. Including cysteine and phenylalanine, the CDR3 has 13 amino acids. Solely the CDR3 DNA is kept, with 39 bases framed from the first base. The germline V gene (reference sequence) specifies WNHNN as CDR1 and SYGVQD as CDR2. For blood cells, the gate was set on tetramer-binding CD4+ effector-memory gut-homing T cells, defined as CD3+, CD45RA-, CD62L- and integrin beta7+, with lineage markers excluded. Treated celiac disease patients on a gluten-free diet underwent a 14-day oral dietary gluten challenge to study recall of gluten-specific T cells. Sorting was performed on an Aria II cell sorter as single cells, and bulk sorting was additionally performed when tetramer-positive cells were relatively numerous. Before staining, peripheral blood mononuclear cells were isolated using Ficoll density gradient centrifugation and then cryopreserved. Before tetramer-binding CD4+ T cells were sorted, thawed cells were stained with a pool of PE-conjugated HLA-DQ:gluten tetramers presenting immunodominant gluten epitopes. After HLA-DQ:gluten tetramer staining, the blood samples went through tetramer-based enrichment.

The sequence came from a male donor with celiac disease. Sequenced here: gluten-specific CD4+ T cells sorted from blood using tetramers, sampled at baseline or on day 6, 14 or 28 of gluten challenge (not recorded which). The V gene is TRBV10-1 and the J gene is TRBJ2-7, with a weak D call of TRBD2 (6 bases match). In nucleotides, the sequence is TGCGCCACCTCCTGGGAGGCCGGGAGCGAGCAGTACTTC. Translated, this gives CATSWEAGSEQYF.